This T cell receptor beta chain came from a study of cytomegalovirus exposure and HLA in healthy donors. Study-level results: Most observed TCR sequences were rare, whereas some public TCRs were detected in many donors. Among TCR beta chains, those listed as cytomegalovirus-associated numbered about 160. In vitro testing confirmed a few CMV-associated chains as specific for CMV antigens. Both high specificity and high sensitivity reportedly marked the classifier's diagnosis of cytomegalovirus status.

Regarding this clone: Its antigen is unidentified.

Method: immunoSEQ multiplex PCR; TCRdb's copy keeps in-frame clones and lacks some. The table has about 310,000 clones, roughly 86% seen once. Source material: PBMCs. The source is a man aged 30-40 years in good health and CMV-seronegative.

CDR3 sequence reads: CASSQGGVPSSYEQYF. CDR3 DNA sequence: TGCGCCAGCAGCCAAGGGGGGGTTCCGAGCTCCTACGAGCAGTACTTC. This chain uses TRBV4-1 with TRBJ2-7; possible D gene TRBD2, 6 bases. The CDR3 spans 16 residues. Per germline, CDR1 MGHRA and CDR2 YSYEKL. Trimming shortened V by 1 base and J by 0 bases, and 13 bases separated the two germline ends.